The following is a TCR beta chain sequence with its context. Its antigen is unidentified. The data are from a study of T-cell memory formation after mild COVID-19. UMIs and sample barcodes were carried by the TCR alpha and TCR beta cDNA libraries that 5'RACE produced using constant-segment primers. A single record per CDR3 protein comes from TCRdb applying MiXCR to the 5' RACE reads. The repertoire has 300,000 to 350,000 distinct CDR3 sequences, more than 13% of them found once; the top ten carry under 25%. Germline V CDR1 and CDR2: SGHRS, YFSETQ. V was cut by 0 bases and J by 9 bases, with 17 bases left in between. CDR3 size: 15 residues. Study results and caveats: Later expanders leaned CD4+, whereas clones that contracted between day 15 and 85 were balanced CD4/CD8. Researchers could not confirm that second-wave clones peaking on day 37 targeted SARS-CoV-2. Contracting CD4+ clones sat mainly in CM and EM; CD8+ in EMRA.

This sequence originates from a young man who had mild COVID-19 (a few samples of this study predate the infection). Cell type and time point are not known. Material: PBMCs or a T cell subset sorted from them (not recorded which). This sequence joins TRBV5-1 and TRBJ2-3; perhaps TRBD2 as D (7 bases). The CDR3 sequence: CASSLAGTPRGTQYF. The CDR3 region has the DNA TGCGCCAGCAGCTTGGCTGGGACACCGCGGGGGACGCAGTATTTT. Complete variable domain (other parts from reference TRBV5-1 and TRBJ2-3): KAGVTQTPRYLIKTRGQQVTLSCSPISGHRSVSWYQQTPGQGLQFLFEYFSETQRNKGNFPGRFSGRQFSNSRSEMNVSTLELGDSALYLCASSLAGTPRGTQYFGPGTRLTVL.